These T cell receptor beta chains were read from a single sample in a study of response to subunit inactivated influenza vaccine. MiXCR was run by TCRdb on the RT-PCR reads, yielding one entry per CDR3 protein. The data hold just over 300,000 distinct CDR3 sequences, with over 20% observed a single time. The sequencing used PBMCs from blood, collected about 19 months after vaccination. All receptors come from a man aged 50-75 years who received an inactivated influenza vaccine. The CDR3 runs from the conserved cysteine through the conserved F or W. The order of the fields is CDR3 protein, CDR3 DNA, D gene, J gene, V gene, clone size. D genes are given only for firm matches. Only some rows state a clone size, as once, few, many or a class for expanded clones.

CDR3aa: CATRQTGPKNIQYF
CDR3nt: TGTGCCACCAGACAGACAGGGCCCAAAAACATTCAGTACTTC
d_gene: TRBD1
j_gene: TRBJ2-4
v_gene: TRBV15
abundance: NA

CDR3aa: CASSVDGVAKNIQYF
CDR3nt: TGTGCCAGCAGCGTAGATGGTGTAGCCAAAAACATTCAGTACTTC
d_gene: NA
j_gene: TRBJ2-4
v_gene: TRBV9
abundance: few

CDR3aa: CASSAQTGRETQYF
CDR3nt: TGTGCCAGCAGCGCACAGACAGGGAGGGAGACCCAGTACTTC
d_gene: NA
j_gene: TRBJ2-5
v_gene: TRBV6-1
abundance: once

CDR3aa: CASSMGGEGYGYTF
CDR3nt: TGCGCCAGTTCGATGGGGGGCGAAGGCTATGGCTACACCTTC
d_gene: NA
j_gene: TRBJ1-2
v_gene: TRBV5-1
abundance: many

CDR3aa: CASRSQGSETQYF
CDR3nt: TGTGCCAGCAGGTCACAGGGAAGCGAGACCCAGTACTTC
d_gene: NA
j_gene: TRBJ2-5
v_gene: TRBV6-6
abundance: NA

CDR3aa: CASSQDGGAGRNSPLHF
CDR3nt: TGCGCCAGCAGCCAAGATGGGGGGGCAGGGAGGAACTCACCCCTCCACTTT
d_gene: NA
j_gene: TRBJ1-6
v_gene: TRBV4-3
abundance: NA

CDR3aa: CASSLEGGEPFF
CDR3nt: TGCGCCAGCAGCTTGGAGGGAGGGGAGCCTTTCTTT
d_gene: NA
j_gene: TRBJ1-1
v_gene: TRBV5-1
abundance: NA

CDR3aa: CASSNTGNQPQHF
CDR3nt: TGTGCCAGCAGTAATACAGGAAATCAGCCCCAGCATTTT
d_gene: NA
j_gene: TRBJ1-5
v_gene: TRBV6-2/TRBV6-3
abundance: many

CDR3aa: CAISESGGPNEKLFF
CDR3nt: TGTGCCATCAGTGAGTCCGGGGGGCCTAATGAAAAACTGTTTTTT
d_gene: NA
j_gene: TRBJ1-4
v_gene: TRBV10-3
abundance: NA

CDR3aa: CASSFPTELIKDGYTF
CDR3nt: TGTGCCAGCAGCTTCCCGACAGAGCTTATAAAGGATGGCTACACCTTC
d_gene: NA
j_gene: TRBJ1-2
v_gene: TRBV5-4
abundance: NA

CDR3aa: CSVEGTGNTIYF
CDR3nt: TGCAGCGTTGAAGGCACTGGAAACACCATATATTTT
d_gene: NA
j_gene: TRBJ1-3
v_gene: TRBV29-1
abundance: many

CDR3aa: CASSYRGQYNEQFF
CDR3nt: TGTGCCAGCAGTTACAGAGGACAGTACAATGAGCAGTTCTTC
d_gene: NA
j_gene: TRBJ2-1
v_gene: TRBV6-2/TRBV6-3
abundance: few

CDR3aa: CASSKDVPGGNQPQHF
CDR3nt: TGTGCCAGCAGCAAAGACGTCCCAGGGGGGAATCAGCCCCAGCATTTT
d_gene: NA
j_gene: TRBJ1-5
v_gene: TRBV21-1
abundance: NA

CDR3aa: CASSFSPAANYSYTF
CDR3nt: TGTGCCAGCAGCTTCTCCCCCGCGGCTAACTATAGCTACACCTTC
d_gene: NA
j_gene: TRBJ1-2
v_gene: TRBV7-2
abundance: NA

CDR3aa: CASRGEGRMNTEAFF
CDR3nt: TGTGCCAGCAGGGGTGAGGGACGGATGAACACTGAAGCTTTCTTT
d_gene: NA
j_gene: TRBJ1-1
v_gene: TRBV12-3/TRBV12-4
abundance: NA

CDR3aa: CAISESPSGTVADTQYF
CDR3nt: TGTGCCATCAGTGAGTCGCCAAGCGGGACCGTCGCAGATACGCAGTATTTT
d_gene: TRBD2
j_gene: TRBJ2-3
v_gene: TRBV10-3
abundance: NA

CDR3aa: CSARVVALTETQYF
CDR3nt: TGCAGTGCTAGAGTGGTGGCACTTACGGAGACCCAGTACTTC
d_gene: NA
j_gene: TRBJ2-5
v_gene: TRBV20-1
abundance: few

CDR3aa: CSVESGAKNIQYF
CDR3nt: TGCAGCGTTGAATCGGGAGCCAAAAACATTCAGTACTTC
d_gene: NA
j_gene: TRBJ2-4
v_gene: TRBV29-1
abundance: few

CDR3aa: CASSLGTGFSSYEQYF
CDR3nt: TGTGCCAGCAGCTTGGGGACAGGGTTCAGCTCCTACGAGCAGTACTTC
d_gene: TRBD1
j_gene: TRBJ2-7
v_gene: TRBV7-2
abundance: few

CDR3aa: CSARGQGRDTQYF
CDR3nt: TGCAGTGCTAGGGGACAGGGTCGAGATACGCAGTATTTT
d_gene: TRBD1
j_gene: TRBJ2-3
v_gene: TRBV20-1
abundance: NA

CDR3aa: CSASLTSGRADTQYF
CDR3nt: TGCAGTGCCTCCTTGACTAGCGGGAGAGCAGATACGCAGTATTTT
d_gene: TRBD2
j_gene: TRBJ2-3
v_gene: TRBV20-1
abundance: NA

CDR3aa: CSVGQGIEQFF
CDR3nt: TGCAGTGTAGGACAGGGTATTGAGCAGTTCTTC
d_gene: TRBD1
j_gene: TRBJ2-1
v_gene: TRBV20-1
abundance: NA